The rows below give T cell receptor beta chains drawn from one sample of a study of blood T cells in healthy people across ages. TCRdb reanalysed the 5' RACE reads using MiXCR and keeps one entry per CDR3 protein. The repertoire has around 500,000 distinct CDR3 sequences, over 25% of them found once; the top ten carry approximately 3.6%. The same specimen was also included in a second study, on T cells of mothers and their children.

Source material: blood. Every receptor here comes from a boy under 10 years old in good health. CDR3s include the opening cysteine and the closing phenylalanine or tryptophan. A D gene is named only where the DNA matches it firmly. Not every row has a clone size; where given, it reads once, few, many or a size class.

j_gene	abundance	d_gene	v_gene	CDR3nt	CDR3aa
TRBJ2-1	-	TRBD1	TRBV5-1	TGCGCCAGCGGACAGGTTGAGGGCAATGAGCAGTTCTTC	CASGQVEGNEQFF
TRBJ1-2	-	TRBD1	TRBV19	TGTGCCAGTTCGACCCCGGGACAGGGGTCGAATGGCTACACCTTC	CASSTPGQGSNGYTF
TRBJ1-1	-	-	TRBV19	TGTGCCAGTAAGGACGGTGAAGCTTTCTTT	CASKDGEAFF
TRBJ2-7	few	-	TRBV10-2	TGCGCCAGCGGCAGGGCGTACTCCTACGAGCAGTACTTC	CASGRAYSYEQYF
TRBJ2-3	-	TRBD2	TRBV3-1	TGTGCCAGCAGCCAAGAGAGCGGGGCTGCCCCAGATACGCAGTATTTT	CASSQESGAAPDTQYF
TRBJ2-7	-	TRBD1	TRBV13	TGTGCCAGCAGCACGGACAGGGGTTCCTACGAGCAGTACTTC	CASSTDRGSYEQYF
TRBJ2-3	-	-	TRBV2	TGTGCAATTGACAGGGAGGGAGATACGCAGTATTTT	CAIDREGDTQYF
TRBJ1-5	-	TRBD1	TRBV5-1	TGCGCCAGCAGCCCACAGGGGGACCATCAGCCCCAGCATTTT	CASSPQGDHQPQHF
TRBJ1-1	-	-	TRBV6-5	TGTGCCAGCAGTTACGATGGGGGGACCCCAGAAGCTTTCTTT	CASSYDGGTPEAFF
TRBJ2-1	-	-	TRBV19	TGTGCCAGTAGTACGGCGTTAGCTAGACATGAGCAGTTCTTC	CASSTALARHEQFF
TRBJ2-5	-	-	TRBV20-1	TGCAGTGCTGGCTCGGACGACAGAGGCGGAGAGACCCAGTACTTC	CSAGSDDRGGETQYF
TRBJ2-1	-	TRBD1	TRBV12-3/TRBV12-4	TGTGCCAGCAGTTGGGGGACAGGGACCTACAATGAGCAGTTCTTC	CASSWGTGTYNEQFF
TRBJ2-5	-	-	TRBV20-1	TGCAGTGCTAGTATCGACCAACGGGGGGCAGAGACCCAGTACTTC	CSASIDQRGAETQYF
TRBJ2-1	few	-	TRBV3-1	TGTGCCAGCAGCCACCTAGATACGCCCGGTGAGCAGTTCTTC	CASSHLDTPGEQFF
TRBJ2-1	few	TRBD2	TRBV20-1	TGCAGTGCTAGAATGAAGGCGGGGGGACCTGACTACAATGAGCAGTTCTTC	CSARMKAGGPDYNEQFF
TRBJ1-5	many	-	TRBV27	TGTGCCAGCAGCCCCAGGACGGGGCAGCCCCAGCATTTT	CASSPRTGQPQHF
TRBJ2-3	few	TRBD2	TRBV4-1	TGCGCCAGCAGCCGCAAACTAGCGGGGAGCACAGATACGCAGTATTTT	CASSRKLAGSTDTQYF
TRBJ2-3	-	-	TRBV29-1	TGCAGCGTTGAACGGGTAGCGAAAAGCACAGATACGCAGTATTTT	CSVERVAKSTDTQYF
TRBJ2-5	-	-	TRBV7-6	TGTGCCAGCAGCTTAATGTTGGGGACCCAGTACTTC	CASSLMLGTQYF
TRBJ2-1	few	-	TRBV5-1	TGCGCCAGCAGCGACCCCGACAGCTACAATGAGCAGTTCTTC	CASSDPDSYNEQFF
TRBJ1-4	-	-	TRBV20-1	TGCAGTGTTTCGGGGCAGGGGAATGAAAAACTGTTTTTT	CSVSGQGNEKLFF
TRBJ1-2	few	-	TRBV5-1	TGCGCCAGCAGCCCGGGGGGGCGGAACTATGGCTACACCTTC	CASSPGGRNYGYTF
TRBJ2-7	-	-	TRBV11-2	TGTGCCAGCCGACCCGGATTGAAGGGGGGCTTAGCCTACGAGCAGTACTTC	CASRPGLKGGLAYEQYF
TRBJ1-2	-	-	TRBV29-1	TGCAGCGTACCCGGACGGATTAACTATGGCTACACCTTC	CSVPGRINYGYTF
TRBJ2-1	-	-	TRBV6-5	TGTGCCAGCAGTTACGACTCCTATAACAATGAGCAGTTCTTC	CASSYDSYNNEQFF
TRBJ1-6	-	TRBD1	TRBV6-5	TGTGCCAGCAGTCGACAGGGAGCCGAAAATTCACCCCTCCACTTT	CASSRQGAENSPLHF
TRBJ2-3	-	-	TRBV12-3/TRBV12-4	TGTGCCAGCAGTTTGGTCCGGAGGGCAGGTACGCAGTATTTT	CASSLVRRAGTQYF
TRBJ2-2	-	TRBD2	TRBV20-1	TGCAGTGCTAGAGATAACTACAGCGGGGAGCTGTCTTTT	CSARDNYSGELSF
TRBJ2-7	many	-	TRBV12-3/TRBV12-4	TGTGCCAGCAGTGAGACGGGCGAGCAGTACTTC	CASSETGEQYF
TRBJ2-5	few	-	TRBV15	TGTGCCACCAGCAGAGATCGTAGCCCAGAGACCCAGTACTTC	CATSRDRSPETQYF
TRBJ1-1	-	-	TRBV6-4	TGTGCCAGGTCGGAGGCTGAAGCTTTCTTT	CARSEAEAFF